The source of this T cell receptor (beta chain) is a study of T cell responses to AZD1222 COVID-19 vaccine. Study-level points and caveats: Baseline antibody screening turned up just a handful of seropositive AZD1222 recipients. The donors showed a predominance of white British ancestry and of females, with possible underestimation of clonal diversity. Vaccine-related CD4 TCRs covered spike, predominating at 160-218 and 743-854. The reported proportion of spike-specific TCRs targeting unmutated variant regions was nearly half.

A word on this clone: Its target is not known.

The CDR3 covers 22 residues. The germline V gene encodes CDR1 SGDLS and CDR2 YYNGEE. V lost 2 bases and J lost 1; bases outside the gene matches: 25. TCRdb keeps only in-frame clones here, not all; method: immunoSEQ multiplex PCR. This sample has 150,000 to 180,000 clones, with around nine tenths found just once. Specimen: peripheral blood, collected after recovery from COVID-19. The chain links TRBV9 to TRBJ2-5; 8 nucleotides agree with TRBD1. The origin of this receptor is an adult who had recovered from COVID-19. The DNA of the CDR3 is TGTGCCAGCAGCGTGCGGGACAGGAAGGCCCGGGGGACCCACTCTATCCAAGAGACCCAGTACTTC. It translates to CASSVRDRKARGTHSIQETQYF.